Below, 16 T cell receptor beta chains from the same sample are listed, as sequenced in a study of T cell responses to AZD1222 COVID-19 vaccine. Repertoires were generated with immunoSEQ multiplex PCR, while TCRdb's copy carries only in-frame clones and drops some. The sample yields 120,000 or so clones, more than 90% seen once. The source was peripheral blood, collected 28 days after the second AZD1222 dose. Receptor source: an adult who received the AZD1222 COVID-19 vaccine.

This chain joins TRBV2 and TRBJ2-5; 12 nucleotides match TRBD2. The CDR3 length is 14 residues. The ends lost 3 bases at V and 5 bases at J; junction bases unmatched: 1. In germline, CDR1 is SNHLY, CDR2 FYNNEI. CDR3 nucleotides: TGTGCCAGCAGTGAGGGGACTAGCGGGGAGACCCAGTACTTC. Protein sequence: CASSEGTSGETQYF. Full variable domain (missing parts from reference TRBV2 and TRBJ2-5): EPEVTQTPSHQVTQMGQEVILRCVPISNHLYFYWYRQILGQKVEFLVSFYNNEISEKSEIFDDQFSVERPDGSNFTLKIRSTKLEDSAMYFCASSEGTSGETQYFGPGTRLLVL.

This chain uses TRBV12-3 or TRBV12-4 with TRBJ2-3; D is unclear. This CDR3 has 12 residues. V was shortened by 2 bases and J by 6 bases, with 6 bases between the two germline ends. Here the CDR3 reads CASSLTLDTQYF. CDR3 nucleotides: TGTGCCAGCAGTTTAACACTCGATACGCAGTATTTT.

The V gene is TRBV4-2, the J gene TRBJ2-3; 9 positions agree with TRBD2. V shed 0 bases, J shed 3 bases, and the junction held 10 bases outside the gene matches. This CDR3 is built from 18 residues. Per the germline V gene, CDR1 is LGHNA and CDR2 is YNFKEQ. The CDR3: CASSQEVGLAGLTDTQYF. CDR3 nucleotide sequence: TGTGCCAGCAGCCAAGAGGTCGGGCTAGCGGGGTTGACAGATACGCAGTATTTT.

The chain carries TRBV5-1 and TRBJ1-5, with 9 nucleotides matching TRBD1. CDR1 and CDR2 (germline): SGHRS, YFSETQ. The CDR3 contains 15 residues. J gave up 6 bases and V 4 bases, and 8 bases lay outside the gene matches. CDR3 residues: CASSGGQGIGQPQHF. CDR3 nucleotides: TGCGCCAGCAGCGGGGGACAGGGAATAGGTCAGCCCCAGCATTTT.

J is TRBJ1-2 and V is TRBV11-2, with D hard to call. CDR3 length: 15 amino acids. Deletions cut 6 bases from V and 8 bases from J, with 22 bases between. CDR1 SGHAT and CDR2 FQNNGV come from the germline V gene. The DNA for the CDR3 is TGTGCCAGCAGATCCCCGAGGAGCCCCTTAGGCGGCTACACCTTC. Translated: CASRSPRSPLGGYTF.

The table lists this clone with a count of one. The V and J genes are TRBV10-3 and TRBJ2-1; D ambiguous. The V end was cut by 1 base, the J end by 7 bases, with 5 bases between. CDR3 length: 12 residues. Germline values: CDR1 ENHRY, CDR2 SYGVKD. CDR3 loop: CAISELWNEQFF. The CDR3 DNA reads as TGTGCCATCAGTGAGTTATGGAATGAGCAGTTCTTC.

The CDR3 reads CASTNRSESTNEKLNEGKLFF. CDR3 bases: TGTGCCAGTACCAATCGTTCGGAATCAACTAATGAAAAACTTAATGAGGGAAAACTGTTTTTT. The chain uses TRBV19 and TRBJ1-4; D call uncertain. In germline, CDR1 is LNHDA, CDR2 SQIVND (reference sequence). The CDR3 sequence is 21 residues long. Trimming cost V 7 bases and J 10 bases, with 40 bases left between them.

V and J are TRBV30 and TRBJ1-5; a possible D gene is TRBD1 (6 bases). CDR3 length: 16 amino acids. In germline, CDR1 is GTSNPN, CDR2 SVGIG (reference sequence). The V end lost 1 base, the J end lost 5 bases, and 18 bases lay between the germline ends. The CDR3 nucleotides read TGTGCCTGGAGTGCCCCCCCTACAGGGCCCCATCAGCCCCAGCATTTT. Translating gives CAWSAPPTGPHQPQHF.

The genes are TRBV7-6 and TRBJ2-2; D possibly corresponds to TRBD1 (5 bases). Germline CDR1 SGHVS, CDR2 FNYEAQ. The CDR3 is made up of 16 amino acids. Trimming pared 0 bases from V and 6 bases from J, leaving 14 bases between. CDR3 sequence reads: CASSLAVGVAAGELFF. The CDR3 nucleotides read TGTGCCAGCAGCTTAGCGGTAGGGGTGGCGGCCGGGGAGCTGTTTTTT.

The chain joins TRBV9 to TRBJ2-7; TRBD1 matches at 8 bases. J gave up 4 bases and V 5 bases, and 8 bases lay outside the gene matches. From germline, CDR1 is SGDLS and CDR2 YYNGEE. The CDR3 runs 14 residues. The CDR3 region is CASSRGTGVYEQYF. In DNA form, the CDR3 reads TGTGCCAGCAGTCGGGGGACAGGAGTTTACGAGCAGTACTTC.

The rearrangement links TRBV2 to TRBJ1-5; TRBD1 aligns across 10 bases. Per germline, CDR1 SNHLY and CDR2 FYNNEI. The V gene end was trimmed by 7 bases and the J gene end by 4 bases; junction bases not matched to a gene: 7. The CDR3 is 15 amino acids. The CDR3 nucleotides read TGTGCCAGCACGCGGGACAGGGGTGGGAATCAGCCCCAGCATTTT. Its translation is CASTRDRGGNQPQHF.

In this sample, this clone turned up once. V is TRBV6-5 and J is TRBJ2-7; no clear D gene. Germline CDR1 reads MNHEY; CDR2 reads SVGAGI. V was shortened by 0 bases and J by 2 bases, with 8 bases between the two germline ends. The CDR3 has 14 residues. CDR3 loop: CASSYSRWAYEQYF. The CDR3, as DNA: TGTGCCAGCAGTTACTCCCGCTGGGCCTACGAGCAGTACTTC.

The V and J genes are TRBV5-4 and TRBJ1-1; D is uncertain. V was pared by 1 base and J by 1 base, with 8 bases between. CDR3 length: 14 amino acids. Germline V gives CDR1 SGHNT, CDR2 YYREEE (reference sequence). This CDR3 is CASSLTLWNTEAFF. The CDR3 DNA sequence: TGTGCCAGCAGCTTGACACTGTGGAACACTGAAGCTTTCTTT.

The chain combines TRBV27 with TRBJ1-1; TRBD1 agrees at 7 bases. The V gene's germline CDR1 is MNHEY and CDR2 SMNVEV (reference sequence). V shed 1 base, J shed 5 bases, and the junction held 1 base outside the gene matches. This CDR3 region has 13 residues. The CDR3 DNA reads TGTGCCAGCAGTTTATTCAGGGGGACTGAAGCTTTCTTT. Its translation: CASSLFRGTEAFF.

This rearrangement joins TRBV11-2 to TRBJ2-5; 11 bases fit TRBD2. Germline V gene data show CDR1 as SGHAT and CDR2 as FQNNGV. The CDR3 length is 15 residues. The V segment lost 5 bases and the J segment 2 bases; nucleotides outside the gene matches: 4. CDR3 residues: CASSLSGGGQETQYF. CDR3 nucleotide sequence: TGTGCCAGCAGCCTTAGCGGGGGGGGACAAGAGACCCAGTACTTC. The full variable domain, with the rest looked up from reference TRBV11-2 and TRBJ2-5, is EAGVAQSPRYKIIEKRQSVAFWCNPISGHATLYWYQQILGQGPKLLIQFQNNGVVDDSQLPKDRFSAERLKGVDSTLKIQPAKLEDSAVYLCASSLSGGGQETQYFGPGTRLLVL.

This clone occurred once. The chain combines TRBV11-1 with TRBJ1-2, with D uncertain. The V gene lost 4 bases and the J gene lost 2 bases, with 14 bases spanning the gap. The CDR3 loop spans 15 amino acids. Germline CDR1 SGHAT, CDR2 FQDESV (reference sequence). CDR3 sequence reads: CASSSGGRTNYGYTF. The CDR3 DNA is TGTGCCAGCAGCTCCGGAGGACGGACCAACTATGGCTACACCTTC.